The 23 T cell receptor beta chains listed next were all sequenced from one sample in a study of cytomegalovirus exposure and HLA in healthy donors (dated by TCRdb to about 2017). The protocol used for the library was the immunoSEQ multiplex PCR assay. The multiplex PCR relied on a mix of 60 forward primers for TCR Vbeta segments and 13 reverse primers for TCR Jbeta segments. Held by TCRdb, this immuneACCESS table contains in-frame sequences only and omits some clones. Under half of the omission traces to an unresolved V gene where checked; the cause of the rest is unknown. The sample table records around 190,000 clones; over 60% of these occur just once. The top ten clones comprise approximately 5% of the sample. Input material: PBMCs. The receptors shown here come from a man aged 25-45 years in good health and CMV-seropositive.

This clone has more than one count but fewer than ten. This chain links TRBV5-1 with TRBJ2-1; TRBD2 agrees at 7 bases. Germline V gene lookup returns CDR1 SGHRS and CDR2 YFSETQ. CDR3 length: 13 residues. Trimming took 3 bases from V and 9 from J; bases not matched to a gene: 6. The CDR3 region is CASSWGRGREQFF. CDR3 bases: TGCGCCAGCAGCTGGGGGAGGGGACGTGAGCAGTTCTTC.

J is TRBJ2-1 and V is TRBV7-2, with 10 nucleotides matching TRBD1. CDR1 SGHTA and CDR2 FQGNSA come from the germline V gene. V dropped 5 bases and J dropped 2; count of bases not matched to a gene: 3. The CDR3 is 15 amino acids. DNA for the CDR3: TGTGCCAGCAGCACGGACAGGGGGACCTACAATGAGCAGTTCTTC. This translates into CASSTDRGTYNEQFF.

The rearrangement joins TRBV7-3 to TRBJ2-1; the match to TRBD2 covers 7 bases. V lost 2 bases and J lost 3; bases outside the gene matches: 4. The CDR3 spans 15 residues. The germline V gene has CDR1 SGHTA and CDR2 FQGTGA. DNA for the CDR3: TGTGCCAGCAGCTTAGGGCTAGCGGACTACAATGAGCAGTTCTTC. Translated: CASSLGLADYNEQFF. Combining the CDR3 with reference TRBV7-3 and TRBJ2-1 gives the whole variable domain GAGVSQTPSNKVTEKGKYVELRCDPISGHTALYWYRQSLGQGPEFLIYFQGTGAADDSGLPNDRFFAVRPEGSVSTLKIQRTERGDSAVYLCASSLGLADYNEQFFGPGTRLTVL.

V usage is TRBV1 and J usage is TRBJ1-1. TRBV1 is a pseudogene locus. There are 13 residues in the CDR3. CDR3 residues: CTSSQPSYCEAFF. For the CDR3, the DNA is TGCACCAGCAGCCAACCCTCGTACTGTGAAGCTTTCTTT.

The chain employs TRBV15 and TRBJ2-5; TRBD1 might be the D (6 bases). Trimming removed 1 base at V and 4 bases at J, with 16 bases between. CDR3 length: 16 amino acids. The germline gives CDR1 LNHNV, CDR2 YYDKDF (reference sequence). The CDR3 loop is CATSRGQATWRETQYF. DNA of the CDR3: TGTGCCACCAGCAGAGGACAGGCTACCTGGCGAGAGACCCAGTACTTC. Drawing the rest from reference TRBV15 and TRBJ2-5, the complete variable domain is DAMVIQNPRYQVTQFGKPVTLSCSQTLNHNVMYWYQQKSSQAPKLLFHYYDKDFNNEADTPDNFQSRRPNTSFCFLDIRSPGLGDTAMYLCATSRGQATWRETQYFGPGTRLLVL.

This clone showed up just once. V is TRBV19 and J is TRBJ1-2; 7 bases match TRBD1. V shed 6 bases and J 5 bases; nucleotides not matched to a gene: 15. CDR1 is LNHDA and CDR2 is SQIVND in the germline V gene (reference sequence). This CDR3 contains 16 residues. The CDR3 loop is CASSRTQGGASYGYTF. The CDR3 nucleotides read TGTGCCAGTAGCCGGACCCAAGGGGGCGCTTCTTATGGCTACACCTTC.

The chain uses TRBV6-1 and TRBJ2-2; 9 bases match TRBD1. The germline CDR1 and CDR2 sequences are MNHNS and SASEGT. Trimming took 6 bases from V and 1 from J; bases not matched to a gene: 3. CDR3 length: 15 amino acids. DNA of the CDR3: TGTGCCAGCAGGCCGGGACAGGGGAACACCGGGGAGCTGTTTTTT. This codes for CASRPGQGNTGELFF.

J is TRBJ2-1 and V is TRBV4-2, with 10 bases that match TRBD1. Trimming took 4 bases from V and 1 from J; bases not matched to a gene: 4. The CDR3 sequence is 16 residues long. In germline, CDR1 is LGHNA, CDR2 YNFKEQ. CDR3 amino acids: CASSPDRGRSYNEQFF. The CDR3 bases are TGTGCCAGCAGCCCGGACAGGGGGAGGTCCTACAATGAGCAGTTCTTC.

As concerns this clone: A far larger clone is a single base away, which makes a read error likely. V usage is TRBV5-8 and J usage is TRBJ1-5; 8 nucleotides match TRBD1. CDR1 SGHTS and CDR2 YDEGEE come from the germline V gene. The CDR3 contains 17 residues. Unmatched junction bases numbered 14, after V lost 4 bases and J lost 5 bases. The CDR3 nucleotides read TGTGCCAGCAGCCAAAAGGCTACAGGGGGTTCTCATCAGCCCCAGCATTTT. This sequence encodes CASSQKATGGSHQPQHF.

This clone was observed once. The gene calls are TRBV21-1 and TRBJ2-5; no check of the table's D call, TRBD1, against the DNA was made. TRBV21-1 constitutes a pseudogene. CDR3 size: 16 residues. CDR3 in amino acids: CASSNAGTGSQETQYF. CDR3 in DNA: TGTGCCAGCAGCAACGCCGGGACAGGCAGCCAAGAGACCCAGTACTTC.

The gene calls are TRBV19 and TRBJ2-3; TRBD1 agrees at 7 bases. Germline V lookup: CDR1 LNHDA, CDR2 SQIVND (reference sequence). This CDR3 spans 15 amino acids. J lost 0 bases, V lost 6 bases, and 6 bases had no gene match. In DNA, the CDR3 is TGTGCCAGTAGGGACAGGTCCGCTAGCACAGATACGCAGTATTTT. This sequence encodes CASRDRSASTDTQYF.

This sequence joins TRBV19 and TRBJ2-7; D is undetermined. The CDR3 extends over 12 amino acids. Germline values: CDR1 LNHDA, CDR2 SQIVND (reference sequence). Deletions cut 4 bases from V and 1 base from J, with 5 bases between. CDR3 sequence: CASSTTSYEQYF. CDR3 DNA sequence: TGTGCCAGTAGTACGACTTCCTACGAGCAGTACTTC.

The chain recombines TRBV28 with TRBJ1-3; D may be TRBD1 (6 bases). V was trimmed by 3 bases and J by 4 bases, leaving 10 bases between them. From germline, CDR1 is MDHEN and CDR2 SYDVKM. There are 14 residues in the CDR3. The CDR3 protein is CASSFWTAGNTIYF. CDR3 bases: TGTGCCAGCAGTTTCTGGACAGCGGGAAACACCATATATTTT.

V and J are TRBV7-6 and TRBJ2-2; 7 bases line up with TRBD1. The V segment lost 7 bases and the J segment 7 bases; nucleotides outside the gene matches: 12. Germline V lookup: CDR1 SGHVS, CDR2 FNYEAQ. This CDR3 is built from 15 residues. The CDR3, as DNA: TGTGCCAGCACTCTGGTGGCAGGGGGTTTCGGGGAGCTGTTTTTT. It yields the protein CASTLVAGGFGELFF.

The chain is built from TRBV7-2 and TRBJ1-2, with TRBD1 matching over 9 bases. This CDR3 contains 15 residues. After removal of 7 bases from V and 7 bases from J, the junction contained 13 bases not matched to a gene. The germline gives CDR1 SGHTA, CDR2 FQGNSA. The CDR3 loop is CASTTTPGQGGGYTF. The CDR3, as DNA: TGTGCCAGCACCACCACCCCGGGACAGGGTGGTGGCTACACCTTC.

The chain uses TRBV2 and TRBJ1-1, with D perhaps TRBD1 (6 bases). Germline V gives CDR1 SNHLY, CDR2 FYNNEI. The CDR3 extends over 13 amino acids. Trimming took 11 bases from V and 3 from J, leaving 16 bases between them. Here the CDR3 DNA reads TGTGCCGCGCAGGCGGACAGCTACACTGAAGCTTTCTTT. It codes for CAAQADSYTEAFF.

The chain employs TRBV2 and TRBJ2-7; 10 bases agree with TRBD1. V shed 6 bases and J 4 bases; nucleotides not matched to a gene: 9. CDR1 and CDR2 from the germline V gene are SNHLY and FYNNEI. The CDR3 loop spans 15 amino acids. The CDR3 DNA follows: TGTGCCAGCAGCCGCAGGACAGGGGGGCAGTACGAGCAGTACTTC. Amino acids: CASSRRTGGQYEQYF.

In nucleotides, the CDR3 is TGTGCCAGCATGGAACGAGGGGGGGGAGAGACCCAGTACTTC. It codes for CASMERGGGETQYF. J is TRBJ2-5 and V is TRBV7-2; perhaps TRBD2 as D (7 bases). The germline V gene has CDR1 SGHTA and CDR2 FQGNSA. Trimming stripped 7 bases from V and 4 bases from J, with 16 bases between. CDR3 size: 14 residues. The full variable domain, with the rest looked up from reference TRBV7-2 and TRBJ2-5, is GAGVSQSPSNKVTEKGKDVELRCDPISGHTALYWYRQSLGQGLEFLIYFQGNSAPDKSGLPSDRFSAERTGGSVSTLTIQRTQQEDSAVYLCASMERGGGETQYFGPGTRLLVL.

The chain uses TRBV10-2 and TRBJ2-5, with D unclear. The V end lost 6 bases, the J end lost 7 bases, and 15 bases lay between the germline ends. Germline CDR1 and CDR2: WSHSY and SAAADI. The CDR3 length is 13 residues. CDR3 sequence (DNA): TGCGCCAGCAGGCAAGAGGTCTCGAGGACCCAGTACTTC. It codes for CASRQEVSRTQYF.

The chain combines TRBV2 with TRBJ1-4; TRBD1 might be the D (6 bases). V gave up 1 base and J gave up 7 bases, with 10 bases separating them. Per the germline V gene, CDR1 is SNHLY and CDR2 is FYNNEI. There are 14 residues in the CDR3. This CDR3 is CASSEDRVAEKLFF. CDR3 nucleotides: TGTGCCAGCAGTGAAGACAGGGTGGCTGAAAAACTGTTTTTT. Together with reference TRBV2 and TRBJ1-4, the CDR3 gives the full variable domain: EPEVTQTPSHQVTQMGQEVILRCVPISNHLYFYWYRQILGQKVEFLVSFYNNEISEKSEIFDDQFSVERPDGSNFTLKIRSTKLEDSAMYFCASSEDRVAEKLFFGSGTQLSVL.

This chain joins TRBV18 and TRBJ1-2; D is undetermined. This CDR3 spans 14 amino acids. Germline assignment: CDR1 KGHSH and CDR2 LQKENI. V shed 6 bases and J shed 4 bases, with 15 bases lying between them. Here the CDR3 DNA reads TGTGCCAGCTCTCCCGGCGGGCGGACCTATGGCTACACCTTC. Translated: CASSPGGRTYGYTF.

This rearrangement joins TRBV4-3 to TRBJ2-3, with 11 nucleotides matching TRBD2. The CDR3 contains 15 residues. Germline CDR1 reads LGHNA; CDR2 reads YSLEER. V gave up 4 bases and J gave up 5 bases; unmatched junction bases: 5. The CDR3, as DNA: TGCGCCAGCAGCCCCACGACTAGCGGGATAGATACGCAGTATTTT. Translation gives CASSPTTSGIDTQYF.

This chain joins TRBV7-2 and TRBJ1-2; 11 positions match TRBD1. Looked up from germline, CDR1 is SGHTA and CDR2 is FQGNSA. The CDR3 consists of 15 residues. Unmatched junction bases numbered 6, after V lost 5 bases and J lost 4 bases. The DNA for the CDR3 is TGTGCCAGCAGCCCAACTGGGACAGGGGGCTATGGCTACACCTTC. This encodes CASSPTGTGGYGYTF.